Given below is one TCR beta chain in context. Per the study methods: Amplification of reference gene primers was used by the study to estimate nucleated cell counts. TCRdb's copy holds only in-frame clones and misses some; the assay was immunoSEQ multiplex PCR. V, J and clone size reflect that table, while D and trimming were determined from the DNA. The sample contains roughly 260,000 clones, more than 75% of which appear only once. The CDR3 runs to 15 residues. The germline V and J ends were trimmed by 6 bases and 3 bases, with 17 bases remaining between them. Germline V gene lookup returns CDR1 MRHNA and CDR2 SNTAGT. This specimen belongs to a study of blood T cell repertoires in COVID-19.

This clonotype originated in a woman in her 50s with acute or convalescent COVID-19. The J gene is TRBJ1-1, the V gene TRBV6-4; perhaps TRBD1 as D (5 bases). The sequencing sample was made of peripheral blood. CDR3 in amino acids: CASRSRGLGDTEAFF. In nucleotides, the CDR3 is TGTGCCAGCAGAAGTCGGGGACTTGGGGACACTGAAGCTTTCTTT.